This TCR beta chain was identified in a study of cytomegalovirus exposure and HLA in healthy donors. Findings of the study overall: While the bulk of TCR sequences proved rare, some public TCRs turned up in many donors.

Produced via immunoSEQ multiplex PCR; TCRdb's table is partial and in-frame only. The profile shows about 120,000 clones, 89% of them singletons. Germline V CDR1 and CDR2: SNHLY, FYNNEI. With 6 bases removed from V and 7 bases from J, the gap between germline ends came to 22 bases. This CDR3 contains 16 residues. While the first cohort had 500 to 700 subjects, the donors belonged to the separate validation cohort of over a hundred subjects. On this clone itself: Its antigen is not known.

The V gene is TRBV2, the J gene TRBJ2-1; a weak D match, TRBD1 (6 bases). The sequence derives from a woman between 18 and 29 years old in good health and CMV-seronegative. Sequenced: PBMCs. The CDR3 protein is CASRRGTPTQGNEQFF. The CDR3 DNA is TGTGCCAGCAGACGTGGGACGCCTACCCAGGGGAATGAGCAGTTCTTC.